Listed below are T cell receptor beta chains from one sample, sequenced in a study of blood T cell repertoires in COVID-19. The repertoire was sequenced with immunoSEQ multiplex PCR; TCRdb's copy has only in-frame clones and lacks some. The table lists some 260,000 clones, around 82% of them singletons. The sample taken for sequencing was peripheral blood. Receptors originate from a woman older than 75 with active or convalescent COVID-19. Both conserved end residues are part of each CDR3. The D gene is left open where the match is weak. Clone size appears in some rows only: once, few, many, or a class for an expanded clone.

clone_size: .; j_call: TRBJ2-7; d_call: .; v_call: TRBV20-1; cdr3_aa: CSVVVSYEQYF; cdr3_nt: TGCAGTGTAGTTGTCTCCTACGAGCAGTACTTC
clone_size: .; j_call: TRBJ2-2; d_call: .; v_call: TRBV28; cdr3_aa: CASLIRGNTGELFF; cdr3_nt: TGTGCCAGCCTAATACGGGGGAACACCGGGGAGCTGTTTTTT
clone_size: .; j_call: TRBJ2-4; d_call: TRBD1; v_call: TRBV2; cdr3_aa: CASSESGGDIQYF; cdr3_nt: TGTGCCAGCAGTGAATCAGGGGGCGACATTCAGTACTTC
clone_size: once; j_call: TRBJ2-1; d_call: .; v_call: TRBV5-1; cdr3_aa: CASSPGTPGNEQFF; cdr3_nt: TGCGCCAGCAGCCCCGGGACTCCGGGTAATGAGCAGTTCTTC
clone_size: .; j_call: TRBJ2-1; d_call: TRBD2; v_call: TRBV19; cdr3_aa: CASSIGLAGFSYNEQFF; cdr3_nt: TGTGCCAGTAGTATCGGACTAGCGGGGTTCTCCTACAATGAGCAGTTCTTC
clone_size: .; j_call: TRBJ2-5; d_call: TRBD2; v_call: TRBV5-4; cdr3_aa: CASSLFPPISGTFQETQYF; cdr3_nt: TGTGCCAGCAGCCTGTTCCCCCCAATTAGCGGGACCTTCCAAGAGACCCAGTACTTC
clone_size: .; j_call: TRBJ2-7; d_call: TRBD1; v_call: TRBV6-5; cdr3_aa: CASRRDRGSYEQYF; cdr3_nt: TGTGCCAGCCGCCGGGACAGGGGCTCCTACGAGCAGTACTTC
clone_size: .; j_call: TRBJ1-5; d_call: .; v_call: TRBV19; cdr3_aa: CASSISPTPQPQHF; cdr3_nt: TGTGCCAGTAGTATCTCCCCCACACCTCAGCCCCAGCATTTT
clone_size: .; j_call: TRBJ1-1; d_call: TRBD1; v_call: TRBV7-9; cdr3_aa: CASSFAGGGAFF; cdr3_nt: TGTGCCAGCAGCTTCGCAGGGGGAGGAGCTTTCTTT
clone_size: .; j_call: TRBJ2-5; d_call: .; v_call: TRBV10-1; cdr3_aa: CASSEGTAYQETQYF; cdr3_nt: TGCGCCAGCAGTGAAGGGACTGCGTACCAAGAGACCCAGTACTTC
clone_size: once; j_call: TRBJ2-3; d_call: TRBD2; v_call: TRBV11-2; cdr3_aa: CASSQWRGAGDTDTQYF; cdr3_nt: TGTGCCAGCAGCCAATGGCGGGGAGCGGGGGACACAGATACGCAGTATTTT
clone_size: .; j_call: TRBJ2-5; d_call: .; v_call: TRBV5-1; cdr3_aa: CASSLAGLAVETQYF; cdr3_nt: TGCGCCAGCAGCTTGGCCGGGCTAGCTGTGGAGACCCAGTACTTC
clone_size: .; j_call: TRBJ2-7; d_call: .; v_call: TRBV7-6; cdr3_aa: CASSRGAGAEQYF; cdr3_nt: TGTGCCAGCAGCCGGGGGGCAGGGGCCGAGCAGTACTTC
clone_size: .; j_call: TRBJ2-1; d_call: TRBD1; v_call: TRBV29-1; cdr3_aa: CSVEGVAGQGLLNEQFF; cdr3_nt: TGCAGCGTTGAAGGCGTGGCGGGACAGGGACTCTTGAATGAGCAGTTCTTC
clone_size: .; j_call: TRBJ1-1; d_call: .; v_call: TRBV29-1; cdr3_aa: CSVRASRGDTEAFF; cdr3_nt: TGCAGCGTTCGGGCATCACGGGGGGACACTGAAGCTTTCTTT
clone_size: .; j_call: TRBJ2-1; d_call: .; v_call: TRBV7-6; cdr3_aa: CASSPHSLAGDEQFF; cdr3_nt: TGTGCCAGCAGCCCTCACTCCCTCGCCGGGGATGAGCAGTTCTTC
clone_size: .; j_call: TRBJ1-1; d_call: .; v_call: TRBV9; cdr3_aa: CASSPRTLMNTEAFF; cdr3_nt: TGTGCCAGCAGCCCTCGGACACTCATGAACACTGAAGCTTTCTTT
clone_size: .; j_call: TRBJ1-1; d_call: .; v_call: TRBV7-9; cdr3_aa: CASSLLSGTEAFF; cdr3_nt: TGTGCCAGCAGCTTATTGTCCGGCACTGAAGCTTTCTTT
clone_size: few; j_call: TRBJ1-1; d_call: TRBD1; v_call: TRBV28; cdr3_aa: CASSFPTGWSTEAFF; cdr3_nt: TGTGCCAGCAGTTTCCCGACAGGGTGGAGCACTGAAGCTTTCTTT
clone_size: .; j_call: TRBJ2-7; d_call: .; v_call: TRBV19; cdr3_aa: CASRKGTSGSSYEQYF; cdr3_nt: TGTGCCAGTCGGAAAGGGACATCTGGTAGCTCCTACGAGCAGTACTTC
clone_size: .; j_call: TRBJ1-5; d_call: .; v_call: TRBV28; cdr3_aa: CASSYGQQPQHF; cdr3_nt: TGTGCCAGCAGCTACGGACAGCAGCCCCAGCATTTT
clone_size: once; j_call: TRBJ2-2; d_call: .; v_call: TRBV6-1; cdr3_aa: CASSASRAWGRGENTGELFF; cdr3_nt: TGTGCCAGCAGTGCGAGCCGGGCTTGGGGCAGGGGAGAGAACACCGGGGAGCTGTTTTTT
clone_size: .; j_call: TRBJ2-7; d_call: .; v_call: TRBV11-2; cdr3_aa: CASSLGRGRSYEQYF; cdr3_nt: TGTGCCAGCAGCTTAGGGCGGGGGCGGTCTTACGAGCAGTACTTC
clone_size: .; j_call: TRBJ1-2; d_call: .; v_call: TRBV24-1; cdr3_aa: CATSGQGSYGYTF; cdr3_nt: TGTGCCACCAGTGGCCAGGGTTCCTATGGCTACACCTTC
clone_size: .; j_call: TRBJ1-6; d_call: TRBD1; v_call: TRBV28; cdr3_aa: CASSSHSGGGSPLHF; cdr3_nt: TGTGCCAGCAGTTCTCACTCAGGGGGCGGCTCACCCCTCCACTTT
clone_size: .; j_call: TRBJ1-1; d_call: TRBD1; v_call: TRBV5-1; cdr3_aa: CASKTGGDTEAFF; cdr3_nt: TGCGCCAGCAAGACAGGGGGTGACACTGAAGCTTTCTTT
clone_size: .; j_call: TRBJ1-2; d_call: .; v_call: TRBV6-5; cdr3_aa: CASRPDRTYGYTF; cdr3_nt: TGTGCCAGCAGACCGGACAGAACGTATGGCTACACCTTC
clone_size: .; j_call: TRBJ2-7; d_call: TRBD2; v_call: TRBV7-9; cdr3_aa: CASSLAGTTRPYEQYF; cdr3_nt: TGTGCCAGCAGCTTAGCCGGGACTACCCGACCCTACGAGCAGTACTTC
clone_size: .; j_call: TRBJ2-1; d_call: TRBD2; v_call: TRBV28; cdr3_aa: CASRYTSGGNYNEQFF; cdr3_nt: TGTGCCAGCAGATATACTAGCGGGGGGAACTACAATGAGCAGTTCTTC
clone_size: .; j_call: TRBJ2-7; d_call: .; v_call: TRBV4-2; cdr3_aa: CASSRSATGTYEQYF; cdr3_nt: TGTGCCAGCAGCCGAAGCGCGACTGGAACCTACGAGCAGTACTTC
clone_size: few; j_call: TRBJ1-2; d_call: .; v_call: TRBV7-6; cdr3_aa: CASSLGSGGNYGYTF; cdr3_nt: TGTGCCAGCAGCTTAGGGTCAGGTGGGAACTATGGCTACACCTTC
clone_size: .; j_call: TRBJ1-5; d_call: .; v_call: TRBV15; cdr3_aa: CATSRGPVGPNQPQHF; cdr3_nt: TGTGCCACCAGCAGAGGCCCCGTCGGTCCCAATCAGCCCCAGCATTTT
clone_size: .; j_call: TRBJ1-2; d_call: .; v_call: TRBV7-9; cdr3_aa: CASSPRGSPAGNGYTF; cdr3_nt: TGTGCCAGCAGCCCAAGAGGTAGCCCGGCCGGGAATGGCTACACCTTC
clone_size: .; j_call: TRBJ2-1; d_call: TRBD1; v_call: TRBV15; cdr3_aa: CATSRERQGYGDEQFF; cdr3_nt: TGTGCCACCAGCAGAGAACGACAGGGGTATGGGGATGAGCAGTTCTTC
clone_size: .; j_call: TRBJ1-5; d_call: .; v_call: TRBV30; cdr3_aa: CAWSVQAGVQPQHF; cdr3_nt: TGTGCCTGGAGTGTACAGGCAGGGGTTCAGCCCCAGCATTTT
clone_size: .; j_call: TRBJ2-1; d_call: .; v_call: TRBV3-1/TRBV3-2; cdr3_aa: CASSQATSSPFFF; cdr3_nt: TGTGCCAGCAGCCAAGCGACTAGTTCCCCATTTTTCTTC
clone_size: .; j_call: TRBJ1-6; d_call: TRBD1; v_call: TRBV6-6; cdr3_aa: CASSRTGTGANSPLHF; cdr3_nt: TGTGCCAGCAGTCGGACAGGTACCGGCGCTAATTCACCCCTCCACTTT
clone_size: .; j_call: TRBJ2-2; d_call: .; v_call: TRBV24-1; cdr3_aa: CATSDPTPDRGTVGELFF; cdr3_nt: TGTGCCACCAGTGATCCAACCCCGGACAGAGGGACGGTCGGGGAGCTGTTTTTT
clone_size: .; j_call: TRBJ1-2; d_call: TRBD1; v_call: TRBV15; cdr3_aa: CATSRGKQGAGYTF; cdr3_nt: TGTGCCACCAGCAGAGGCAAACAGGGGGCTGGCTACACCTTC
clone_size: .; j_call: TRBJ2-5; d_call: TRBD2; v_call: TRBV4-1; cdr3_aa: CASSQVAIQGPLAGGVETQYF; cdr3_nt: TGCGCCAGCAGCCAAGTCGCGATACAGGGTCCTCTAGCGGGAGGAGTAGAGACCCAGTACTTC
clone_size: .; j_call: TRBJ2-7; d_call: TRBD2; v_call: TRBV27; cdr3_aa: CASSSSGTFNF; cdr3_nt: TGTGCCAGCAGTTCTAGCGGGACCTTCAATTTC
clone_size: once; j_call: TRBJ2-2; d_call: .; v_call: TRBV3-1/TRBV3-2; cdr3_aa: CASSQGLANTGELFF; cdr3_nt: TGTGCCAGCAGCCAAGGACTAGCGAACACCGGGGAGCTGTTTTTT
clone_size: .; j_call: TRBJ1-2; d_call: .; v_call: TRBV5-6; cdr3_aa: CASSRGTDLYGYTF; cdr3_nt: TGTGCCAGCAGCAGGGGGACGGACCTCTATGGCTACACCTTC
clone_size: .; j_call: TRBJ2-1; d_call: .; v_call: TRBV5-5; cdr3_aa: CASSYQIDTSYNEQFF; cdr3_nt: TGTGCCAGCAGCTACCAAATCGACACCTCCTACAATGAGCAGTTCTTC
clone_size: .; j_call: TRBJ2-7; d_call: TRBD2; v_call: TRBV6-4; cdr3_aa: CASSREAGGYEQYF; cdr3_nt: TGTGCCAGCAGTCGCGAAGCGGGGGGCTACGAGCAGTACTTC
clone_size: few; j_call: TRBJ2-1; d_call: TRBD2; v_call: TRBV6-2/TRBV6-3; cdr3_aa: CASSLGLAANNEQFF; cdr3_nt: TGTGCCAGCAGCCTCGGACTAGCGGCGAACAATGAGCAGTTCTTC
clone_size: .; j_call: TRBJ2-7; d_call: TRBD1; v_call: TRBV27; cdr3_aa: CASSSPGQSRYEQYF; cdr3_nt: TGTGCCAGCAGTTCACCGGGACAGAGTCGCTACGAGCAGTACTTC
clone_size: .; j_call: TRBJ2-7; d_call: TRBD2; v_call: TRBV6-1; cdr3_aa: CASSEPGRLTYEQYF; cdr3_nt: TGTGCCAGCAGTGAACCCGGGAGGCTGACCTACGAGCAGTACTTC
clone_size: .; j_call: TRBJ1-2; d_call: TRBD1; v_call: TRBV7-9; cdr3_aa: CASSKGDSWGGYTF; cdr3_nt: TGTGCCAGCAGCAAAGGGGACAGCTGGGGAGGCTACACCTTC
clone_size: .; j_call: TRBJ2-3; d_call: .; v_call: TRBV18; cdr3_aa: CASSPQVSDTQYF; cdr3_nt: TGTGCCAGCTCACCGCAGGTCTCAGATACGCAGTATTTT
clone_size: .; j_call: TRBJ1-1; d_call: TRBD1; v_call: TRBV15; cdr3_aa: CATSRDYYRGLGGETEAFF; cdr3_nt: TGTGCCACCAGCAGAGATTATTATAGGGGATTAGGGGGCGAAACTGAAGCTTTCTTT
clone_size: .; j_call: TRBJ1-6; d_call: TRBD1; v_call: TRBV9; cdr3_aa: CASRQGANYNSPLHF; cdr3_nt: TGTGCCAGCCGACAGGGGGCTAACTATAATTCACCCCTCCACTTT
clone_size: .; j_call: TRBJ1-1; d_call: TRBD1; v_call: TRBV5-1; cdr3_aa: CASSPGQGTEAFF; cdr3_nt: TGCGCCAGCAGCCCGGGACAGGGGACTGAAGCTTTCTTT
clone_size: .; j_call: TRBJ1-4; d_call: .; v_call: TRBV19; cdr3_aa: CASRQRANEKLFF; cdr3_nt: TGTGCCAGTAGGCAGCGAGCTAATGAAAAACTGTTTTTT
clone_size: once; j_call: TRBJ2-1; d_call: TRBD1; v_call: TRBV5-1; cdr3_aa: CASSPGQGNSEFF; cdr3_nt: TGCGCCAGCAGCCCCGGACAGGGGAACTCGGAGTTCTTC
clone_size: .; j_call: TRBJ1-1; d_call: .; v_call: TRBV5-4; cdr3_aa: CASSLDQGWAFF; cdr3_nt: TGTGCCAGCAGCTTGGACCAGGGGTGGGCTTTCTTT
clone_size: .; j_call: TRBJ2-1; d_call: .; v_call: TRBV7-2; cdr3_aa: CASSLGSGGHNEQFF; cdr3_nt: TGTGCCAGCAGCCTGGGCAGTGGGGGCCACAATGAGCAGTTCTTC